A single sample gave rise to the 31 T cell receptor beta chains below, sequenced in a study of a mutant IDH1 vaccine in newly diagnosed glioma. Noted time point: baseline, week 1 (first vaccination visit). Treatment: pre-vaccination baseline after standard-of-care therapy. Some clones are missing from TCRdb's copy, which holds only in-frame ones; the method was immunoSEQ multiplex PCR. Of some 68,000 clones detected, around 74% appear once; the ten largest clones hold more than 8%. The sample was PBMCs, taken from a glioma patient treated with radiotherapy, temozolomide or both. All receptors come from a man in his fifties or sixties with glioma.

This clone was observed a single time. This chain links TRBV7-9 with TRBJ1-2; D not resolved. CDR1 is SEHNR, CDR2 FQNEAQ, per germline (reference sequence). Between the trimmed V and J ends, which lost 1 base and 8 bases, there was a span of 8 bases. CDR3 length: 12 residues. CDR3 sequence (DNA): TGTGCCAGCAGCTTAGAAATGAGGGGCTACACCTTC. Translation gives CASSLEMRGYTF.

In this sample, this clone turned up a few times. The chain links TRBV7-9 to TRBJ2-7; D assignment may be TRBD1 or TRBD2 (5 bases each). The CDR3 is 13 amino acids. Trimming pared 5 bases from V and 2 bases from J, leaving 10 bases between. Germline V gives CDR1 SEHNR, CDR2 FQNEAQ (reference sequence). The CDR3 reads CASSPRETYEQYF. In DNA form, the CDR3 reads TGTGCCAGCAGCCCCAGGGAGACCTACGAGCAGTACTTC. Variable domain in full (rest from reference TRBV7-9 and TRBJ2-7): DTGVSQNPRHKITKRGQNVTFRCDPISEHNRLYWYRQTLGQGPEFLTYFQNEAQLEKSRLLSDRFSAERPKGSFSTLEIQRTEQGDSAMYLCASSPRETYEQYFGPGTRLTVT.

This clone has a handful of counts. The genes are TRBV7-9 and TRBJ2-1, with TRBD2 identical over 11 bases. Trimming cost V 3 bases and J 8 bases; bases outside gene matches: 6. The germline CDR1 and CDR2 sequences are SEHNR and FQNEAQ (reference sequence). The CDR3 sequence is 15 residues long. CDR3 protein: CASSLVSGGAHEQFF. The CDR3 bases are TGTGCCAGCAGCTTGGTTAGCGGGGGGGCCCATGAGCAGTTCTTC. Complete variable domain (other parts from reference TRBV7-9 and TRBJ2-1): DTGVSQNPRHKITKRGQNVTFRCDPISEHNRLYWYRQTLGQGPEFLTYFQNEAQLEKSRLLSDRFSAERPKGSFSTLEIQRTEQGDSAMYLCASSLVSGGAHEQFFGPGTRLTVL.

The chain has TRBV4-1 and TRBJ1-2, with 7 nucleotides matching TRBD1. Germline-derived CDR1 and CDR2 are MGHRA and YSYEKL. The CDR3 spans 13 residues. Germline trimming cut 6 bases from V and 2 bases from J; bases unmatched to any gene: 3. CDR3 DNA: TGCGCCAGCAGTCAACAGGGGAACTATGGCTACACCTTC. Protein product: CASSQQGNYGYTF.

The chain has TRBV19 and TRBJ2-7; 8 bases match TRBD1. The germline V gene encodes CDR1 LNHDA and CDR2 SQIVND (reference sequence). This CDR3 is 16 amino acids long. V dropped 3 bases and J dropped 0; count of bases not matched to a gene: 7. The CDR3 DNA reads as TGTGCCAGTAGTATGCTTGCCAGGGGGCCCTCCTACGAGCAGTACTTC. Translation: CASSMLARGPSYEQYF.

The chain carries TRBV7-2 and TRBJ1-1; TRBD1 matches at 7 bases. The CDR3 consists of 14 residues. The V segment lost 2 bases and the J segment 3 bases; nucleotides outside the gene matches: 3. Germline CDR1 is SGHTA and CDR2 is FQGNSA. CDR3 loop: CASSLNRGDTEAFF. The CDR3 DNA is TGTGCCAGCAGCTTAAACAGGGGAGACACTGAAGCTTTCTTT. The complete variable domain, with remaining parts taken from reference TRBV7-2 and TRBJ1-1, reads GAGVSQSPSNKVTEKGKDVELRCDPISGHTALYWYRQSLGQGLEFLIYFQGNSAPDKSGLPSDRFSAERTGGSVSTLTIQRTQQEDSAVYLCASSLNRGDTEAFFGQGTRLTVV.

The chain carries TRBV7-3 and TRBJ2-1; D is perhaps TRBD2 (6 bases). Trimming took off 3 bases at V and 10 bases at J, with 13 bases between the two ends. Per the germline V gene, CDR1 is SGHTA and CDR2 is FQGTGA. The CDR3 has 13 residues. CDR3 loop: CASSFSPEGEQFF. The CDR3 DNA is TGTGCCAGCAGCTTTTCCCCGGAGGGGGAGCAGTTCTTC.

The chain combines TRBV2 with TRBJ2-6, with a weak D call TRBD2 (6 bases). CDR1 is SNHLY, CDR2 FYNNEI, per germline. The CDR3 covers 16 residues. Trimming stripped 6 bases from V and 0 bases from J, with 12 bases between. CDR3 sequence: CASSSGGFSGANVLTF. The CDR3 DNA sequence: TGTGCCAGCAGCTCCGGGGGATTCTCTGGGGCCAACGTCCTGACTTTC. Full variable domain (missing parts from reference TRBV2 and TRBJ2-6): EPEVTQTPSHQVTQMGQEVILRCVPISNHLYFYWYRQILGQKVEFLVSFYNNEISEKSEIFDDQFSVERPDGSNFTLKIRSTKLEDSAMYFCASSSGGFSGANVLTFGAGSRLTVL.

The sample holds a few counts of this clone. The junction differs from germline at one of its ends, possibly a read error. V usage is TRBV7-9 and J usage is TRBJ1-2; TRBD1 might be the D (5 bases). Germline CDR1 SEHNR, CDR2 FQNEAQ (reference sequence). The CDR3 is made up of 11 amino acids. CDR3 sequence (DNA): TGTGCCAGCAGCTTAGGGTTAGACAGTGCCTTC. Its translation is CASSLGLDSAF.

The rearrangement links TRBV30 to TRBJ1-5; TRBD1 matches at 10 bases. Germline trimming cut 2 bases from V and 2 bases from J; bases unmatched to any gene: 12. Germline lookup yields CDR1 GTSNPN and CDR2 SVGIG (reference sequence). CDR3 size: 18 residues. In DNA form, the CDR3 reads TGTGCCTGGAGTCCCCGGGACAGGGGAAGTGGTGGCAATCAGCCCCAGCATTTT. Protein product: CAWSPRDRGSGGNQPQHF.

Of note for this clone: One junction end disagrees with the germline gene, perhaps due to a read error. The chain uses TRBV29-1 and TRBJ1-1; unclear D gene. This CDR3 has 13 residues. The germline V gene has CDR1 SQVTM and CDR2 ANQGSEA. CDR3 DNA: TGCAGCGTTGATTTGTCCCTGAACGCTGAAGCTTTCTTT. It codes for CSVDLSLNAEAFF.

The chain recombines TRBV5-1 with TRBJ2-3; 9 bases agree with TRBD1. Germline CDR1 reads SGHRS; CDR2 reads YFSETQ. The V gene end was trimmed by 4 bases and the J gene end by 4 bases; junction bases not matched to a gene: 7. The CDR3 totals 15 residues. The CDR3 nucleotides read TGCGCCAGCAGCCCGTGGGGACAGGGACCAGATACGCAGTATTTT. The encoded protein is CASSPWGQGPDTQYF.

The chain has TRBV2 and TRBJ2-2; maybe TRBD1 (5 bases). The germline gives CDR1 SNHLY, CDR2 FYNNEI. CDR3 size: 14 residues. With 6 bases removed from V and 6 bases from J, the gap between germline ends came to 14 bases. CDR3 DNA sequence: TGTGCCAGCAGGGTCAGGGAAGGCCCCGGGGAGCTGTTTTTT. Translated: CASRVREGPGELFF.

The rearrangement links TRBV30 to TRBJ2-3; D assignment may be TRBD1 or TRBD2 (5 bases each). The length of the CDR3 is 15 residues. Trimming took 0 bases from V and 2 from J, leaving 12 bases between them. Germline CDR1 GTSNPN, CDR2 SVGIG (reference sequence). The CDR3 sequence is CAWSVPGRVTDTQYF. Here the CDR3 DNA reads TGTGCCTGGAGTGTACCGGGACGGGTCACAGATACGCAGTATTTT.

This clone is a singleton in its sample. The J gene is TRBJ1-1, the V gene TRBV10-3, with D possibly TRBD1 on 5 matching bases. The CDR3 runs 11 residues. Germline assignment: CDR1 ENHRY and CDR2 SYGVKD. Trimming removed 6 bases at V and 7 bases at J, with 9 bases between. This chain's CDR3 is CAIRDIGEAFF. The CDR3 DNA reads TGTGCCATCAGGGACATCGGTGAAGCTTTCTTT.

In nucleotides, the CDR3 is TGCGCCAGCAGCTTGGCCCTGGGGGGCACCATATATTTT. Its translation is CASSLALGGTIYF. The J gene is TRBJ1-3, the V gene TRBV5-1, with a possible D match to TRBD1 (5 bases). The germline gives CDR1 SGHRS, CDR2 YFSETQ. There are 13 residues in the CDR3. V was cut by 0 bases and J by 9 bases, with 10 bases left in between.

The rearrangement uses TRBV6-5 and TRBJ1-1; 9 bases fit TRBD1. After removal of 6 bases from V and 11 bases from J, the junction contained 7 bases not matched to a gene. The CDR3 is 12 amino acids. Germline lookup yields CDR1 MNHEY and CDR2 SVGAGI. The CDR3 region is CASSRDRVDAFF. The CDR3 DNA follows: TGTGCCAGCAGCCGGGACAGGGTCGACGCTTTCTTT.

This clone has just a few counts. This sequence joins TRBV7-9 and TRBJ2-5; D is uncertain. The V and J ends lost 4 bases and 1 base respectively, with 10 bases between them. CDR1 and CDR2 from the germline V gene are SEHNR and FQNEAQ (reference sequence). This CDR3 spans 14 amino acids. The CDR3 here is CASSSLNFQETQYF. CDR3 sequence (DNA): TGTGCCAGCAGCTCCCTAAACTTCCAAGAGACCCAGTACTTC.

The chain combines TRBV4-1 with TRBJ1-1, with unresolved D. V lost 4 bases to trimming and J lost 3 bases, with 12 bases between them. The CDR3 has 14 residues. Looked up from germline, CDR1 is MGHRA and CDR2 is YSYEKL. In DNA, the CDR3 is TGCGCCAGCAGCCCTTCCCCCTCCGACACTGAAGCTTTCTTT. Residues: CASSPSPSDTEAFF.

This clone was detected only a few times. The gene calls are TRBV29-1 and TRBJ1-1; D is unresolved. There are 11 residues in the CDR3. V was cut by 8 bases and J by 7 bases, with 14 bases left in between. Germline V CDR1 and CDR2: SQVTM, ANQGSEA. DNA for the CDR3: TGCAGCCTCTACGCGAGGAATGAAGCTTTCTTT. Its protein product is CSLYARNEAFF.

This clone was counted between two and nine times. The V and J genes are TRBV5-1 and TRBJ1-1; 8 bases are a match to TRBD1. There are 16 residues in the CDR3. The J segment lost 0 bases and the V segment lost 0 bases, leaving 4 bases of the junction unmatched. Germline V CDR1 and CDR2: SGHRS, YFSETQ. CDR3 protein: CASSLAGGQMNTEAFF. CDR3 DNA: TGCGCCAGCAGCTTGGCAGGGGGCCAGATGAACACTGAAGCTTTCTTT.

Of note for this clone: Other DNA sequences of this sample code for an identical CDR3. This rearrangement joins TRBV30 to TRBJ1-6; D unresolved. With 1 base removed from V and 3 bases from J, the gap between germline ends came to 13 bases. The germline gives CDR1 GTSNPN, CDR2 SVGIG (reference sequence). CDR3 length: 16 amino acids. CDR3 loop: CAWSAGAARYNSPLHF. DNA for the CDR3: TGTGCCTGGAGTGCGGGTGCGGCCCGCTATAATTCACCCCTCCACTTT.

The chain couples TRBV5-1 to TRBJ2-1; D unclear. The germline V and J ends were trimmed by 7 bases and 2 bases, with 10 bases remaining between them. This CDR3 has 13 amino acids. The V gene's germline CDR1 is SGHRS and CDR2 YFSETQ. CDR3 sequence reads: CASLEDPYNEQFF. The CDR3 nucleotides are TGCGCCAGCCTCGAGGACCCCTACAATGAGCAGTTCTTC.

The chain joins TRBV9 to TRBJ1-2; D is possibly TRBD1 (5 bases). Trimming left V 0 bases short and J 4 bases short, with 13 bases between. The germline V gene has CDR1 SGDLS and CDR2 YYNGEE. This CDR3 is 15 amino acids long. CDR3 sequence: CASSVDAGTIYGYTF. The CDR3 bases are TGTGCCAGCAGCGTAGATGCAGGGACCATCTATGGCTACACCTTC.

This chain joins TRBV5-1 and TRBJ2-3; 8 bases match TRBD2. Germline V CDR1 and CDR2: SGHRS, YFSETQ. CDR3 size: 15 residues. With 6 bases clipped from V and 2 bases from J, the junction kept 8 bases outside the gene matches. CDR3 DNA sequence: TGCGCCAGCACCCGGGGGGGTGCGCTCACAGATACGCAGTATTTT. This codes for CASTRGGALTDTQYF.

The V and J genes are TRBV4-3 and TRBJ1-5; D not resolved. Germline lookup yields CDR1 LGHNA and CDR2 YSLEER. The CDR3 length is 14 residues. V was clipped by 0 bases and J by 9 bases, with 12 bases between them. CDR3 nucleotide sequence: TGCGCCAGCAGCCAAGAGGTCCGAATATGGCCCCAGCATTTT. Residues: CASSQEVRIWPQHF.

The chain couples TRBV27 to TRBJ2-7; the D gene could be TRBD1 or TRBD2 (5 bases each). Germline assignment: CDR1 MNHEY and CDR2 SMNVEV (reference sequence). V lost 8 bases and J 3 bases, leaving 14 bases between the germline ends. The CDR3 loop spans 13 amino acids. The CDR3 bases are TGTGCCAGCCGCAGGGAGAACCGCTACGAGCAGTACTTC. Translation: CASRRENRYEQYF.

The chain links TRBV10-3 to TRBJ2-7; 11 nucleotides match TRBD1. The CDR3 length is 15 residues. Trimming took 6 bases from V and 0 from J; bases not matched to a gene: 4. Germline CDR1 ENHRY, CDR2 SYGVKD. DNA for the CDR3: TGTGCCATCAGGGGACAGGGGGAGTACTCCTACGAGCAGTACTTC. Amino acid sequence: CAIRGQGEYSYEQYF.

This sequence joins TRBV18 and TRBJ1-5; TRBD1 might be the D (5 bases). CDR1 is KGHSH and CDR2 is LQKENI in the germline V gene. Trimming took 3 bases from V and 1 from J, leaving 16 bases between them. The CDR3 length is 17 residues. The CDR3 sequence: CASSPRRGEGSNQPQHF. The CDR3 DNA follows: TGTGCCAGCTCACCGAGGAGGGGAGAAGGAAGCAATCAGCCCCAGCATTTT.

This clone was observed a few times. The V call is TRBV6-6, the J call TRBJ1-5; D possibly corresponds to TRBD1 (5 bases). Germline V CDR1 and CDR2: MNHNY, SVGAGI (reference sequence). Trimming took off 11 bases at V and 2 bases at J, with 13 bases between the two ends. The CDR3 contains 13 residues. This CDR3 reads CASVWGGNQPQHF. CDR3 nucleotides: TGTGCCTCCGTCTGGGGGGGCAATCAGCCCCAGCATTTT.

In this sample, this clone is large. V gene TRBV5-6 combines with J gene TRBJ2-7, with D unresolved. Germline V CDR1 and CDR2: SGHDT, YYEEEE. The CDR3 contains 16 residues. With 3 bases removed from V and 0 bases from J, the gap between germline ends came to 16 bases. CDR3 DNA sequence: TGTGCCAGCAGCTCGGGTCCCCCAGGTAGCTCCTACGAGCAGTACTTC. It encodes CASSSGPPGSSYEQYF.